The clone carrying this T cell receptor (beta chain) was observed many times. Patients had received no treatment of any kind before thyroid surgery. The data stem from a study of metastatic and nonmetastatic thyroid tumors. The wider study: Patients with malignant and benign thyroid disease provided blood and tumor or nodule tissue, whose repertoires were compared.

The CDR3 is 15 residues long. Germline V lookup: CDR1 MNHEY, CDR2 SVGEGT. Trimming pared 4 bases from V and 3 bases from J, leaving 13 bases between. With MiXCR, TCRdb called clones anew from the PCR reads. The sample includes over 70,000 clones, 18% seen only once; the top ten take around 13%. The material sequenced was blood. The chain employs TRBV6-2 or TRBV6-3 and TRBJ1-5; D is uncertain. The source is a female donor with papillary thyroid cancer or a benign thyroid nodule (not recorded which). Some clones in this sample may be carry-over from other donors' samples. The CDR3 sequence is CASSSNGLHNQPQHF. The CDR3 coding sequence is TGTGCCAGCAGTTCAAACGGACTGCACAATCAGCCCCAGCATTTT.